This T cell receptor (beta chain) is drawn from a study of shared clonotypes between healthy human individuals. Findings and limits, study-wide: It was observed that 4% to 6% of naive CD4 clonotypes were shared across a handful of donors. Larger estimated richness was generally recorded for naive subsets relative to memory subsets.

This CDR3 is built from 17 residues. Germline values: CDR1 MNHEY, CDR2 SMNVEV (reference sequence). V shed 4 bases and J shed 1 base, with 19 bases lying between them. Remarks on this clone: Its antigen is not identified.

Each subset's genomic DNA was split evenly across several immunoSEQ plates. In the original workflow: Filtering differed since immunoSEQ provided only junctions, with no quality scores. Repertoires were generated with immunoSEQ multiplex PCR, while TCRdb's copy carries only in-frame clones and drops some. That table is the source of V, J and clone size, and D and trimming were worked out from the DNA. The table lists about 2.4 million clones, approximately 93% of them singletons, with about 0.39% in the top ten. This receptor was taken from a man between 18 and 29 years old in good health. Some clones in this sample may be carry-over from other donors' samples. The chain has TRBV27 and TRBJ1-1; no definite D call. Sequencing was carried out using naive CD4+ T cells from PBMCs. Subset noted: CD45RA+ positively selected. The CDR3 protein is CASSSIPDRRPNTEAFF. As DNA, the CDR3 is TGTGCCAGCAGTTCGATACCCGATAGACGGCCGAACACTGAAGCTTTCTTT.